Below, 32 T cell receptor beta chains from the same sample are listed, as sequenced in a study of Graves' ophthalmopathy and Graves' hyperthyroidism (dated by TCRdb to between 2018 and 2020). The data were produced on an Illumina HiSeq 2000. For repertoire sequencing, TCR beta CDR3 regions were amplified from RNA transcripts. A first-round RT-PCR used HTBI primers with the Qiagen OneStep RT-PCR kit, followed by a second-round multiplex PCR, size selection and purification. Using fastp trimming at Q25 and MiXCR clonotype assembly, TCRdb reanalyzed the public sequencing data and kept in-frame beta chains. Rows are combined by CDR3 protein, so each entry shows the most common genes and DNA. This sample is represented by 660,000 or so distinct CDR3 sequences; over 40% of them were singletons. The ten most abundant clones make up around 3.3% of the sample. The sequenced sample consisted of peripheral blood. Every receptor here comes from an adult man with Graves' ophthalmopathy.

The V and J genes are TRBV11-2 and TRBJ2-5; D may be TRBD1 (5 bases). The V end lost 8 bases, the J end lost 2 bases, and 18 bases lay between the germline ends. The germline gives CDR1 SGHAT, CDR2 FQNNGV. The CDR3 is made up of 15 amino acids. In DNA, the CDR3 is TGTGCCAGCTACTCGCCCAATGACAGACAAGAGACCCAGTACTTC. Translation: CASYSPNDRQETQYF.

This clonotype was detected once. The chain has TRBV11-1 and TRBJ2-5; weak D call: TRBD1 (5 bases). Trimming cost V 5 bases and J 5 bases, with 21 bases left between them. The CDR3 runs to 16 residues. In germline, CDR1 is SGHAT, CDR2 FQDESV (reference sequence). The CDR3 coding sequence is TGTGCCAGCAGCCCCCCGCCGGAAGGGGCGGCGGAGACCCAGTACTTC. It specifies CASSPPPEGAAETQYF.

The V call is TRBV10-3, the J call TRBJ1-1, with a possible D match to TRBD1 (6 bases). Trimming cost V 4 bases and J 3 bases, with 12 bases left between them. Germline CDR1 and CDR2: ENHRY and SYGVKD. This CDR3 has 14 amino acids. CDR3 loop: CAISAQGRDTEAFF. The CDR3 DNA follows: TGTGCCATCAGTGCGCAGGGGCGAGACACTGAAGCTTTCTTT.

Regarding this clonotype: This may be a read error: a much more frequent sequence differs by one nucleotide. J is TRBJ1-5 and V is TRBV7-2, with unresolved D. In germline, CDR1 is SGHTA, CDR2 FQGNSA. CDR3 size: 16 residues. The V end was cut by 3 bases, the J end by 2 bases, with 14 bases between. The DNA of the CDR3 is TGTGCCAGCAGCTTCGGACCCTCGTTTGGCAATCAGCCCCAGCATTTT. Translation: CASSFGPSFGNQPQHF.

The chain recombines TRBV5-6 with TRBJ2-5, with TRBD1 matching 11 bases. The ends lost 8 bases at V and 4 bases at J; junction bases unmatched: 7. Germline values: CDR1 SGHDT, CDR2 YYEEEE. The CDR3 is made up of 14 amino acids. CDR3 loop: CASTRTGGSETQYF. The DNA for the CDR3 is TGTGCCAGTACCCGGACAGGGGGCTCAGAGACCCAGTACTTC.

This clonotype appeared many times. The chain has TRBV20-1 and TRBJ1-1; no reliable D call. The CDR3 extends over 14 amino acids. Per the germline V gene, CDR1 is DFQATT and CDR2 is SNEGSKA (reference sequence). V dropped 5 bases and J dropped 6 bases, with 19 bases sitting between them. Here the CDR3 reads CSAPPHWGKAEAFF. In DNA, the CDR3 is TGCAGTGCTCCTCCACATTGGGGTAAAGCTGAAGCTTTCTTT.

This clonotype was seen at least ten times. This sequence joins TRBV11-2 and TRBJ2-7, with D perhaps TRBD2 (5 bases). Germline V CDR1 and CDR2: SGHAT, FQNNGV. The ends were cut back, 0 bases at V and 7 bases at J, with 19 bases in the middle. The CDR3 runs to 16 residues. CDR3 amino acids: CASSLDPGLLTMEQYF. CDR3 bases: TGTGCCAGCAGCTTAGACCCTGGACTCCTTACAATGGAGCAGTACTTC.

This clonotype was recorded at least ten times. The gene calls are TRBV12-3 or TRBV12-4 and TRBJ2-5; a possible D gene is TRBD1 (5 bases). V lost 6 bases, J lost 5 bases, and 16 bases lay in between. The CDR3 has 14 residues. The CDR3 here is CASSLEGPGETQYF. In DNA form, the CDR3 reads TGTGCCAGCAGCCTGGAAGGGCCAGGGGAGACCCAGTACTTC.

This clonotype was counted ten times or more. The chain uses TRBV7-9 and TRBJ1-1; D might be TRBD1 (6 bases). Germline V gene lookup returns CDR1 SEHNR and CDR2 FQNEAQ (reference sequence). CDR3 length equals 17 residues. With 2 bases removed from V and 3 bases from J, the gap between germline ends came to 19 bases. CDR3 nucleotides: TGTGCCAGCAGCTTATCGTTGTTGGCTGGGGGCCACACTGAAGCTTTCTTT. As protein: CASSLSLLAGGHTEAFF.

The table lists this clonotype with many counts. The chain is built from TRBV11-2 and TRBJ2-5; perhaps TRBD1 as D (6 bases). The CDR3 consists of 15 residues. V gave up 4 bases and J gave up 3 bases, with 15 bases separating them. CDR1 SGHAT and CDR2 FQNNGV come from the germline V gene. The CDR3 DNA follows: TGTGCCAGCAGCTCCTTGGGCAGGGGAAAAGAGACCCAGTACTTC. Its protein product is CASSSLGRGKETQYF.

Many counts were recorded for this clonotype. This CDR3 reads CASSVTSEGNTIYF. DNA for the CDR3: TGTGCCAGCAGCGTGACTTCCGAAGGAAACACCATATATTTT. V usage is TRBV9 and J usage is TRBJ1-3, with D hard to call. With 2 bases removed from V and 4 bases from J, the gap between germline ends came to 10 bases. From germline, CDR1 is SGDLS and CDR2 YYNGEE. This CDR3 has 14 amino acids.

The chain uses TRBV20-1 and TRBJ2-5, with 8 nucleotides matching TRBD1. The CDR3 length is 13 residues. J lost 2 bases, V lost 8 bases, and 7 bases had no gene match. Germline assignment: CDR1 DFQATT and CDR2 SNEGSKA (reference sequence). CDR3 region: CSLGRTGQETQYF. CDR3 nucleotide sequence: TGCAGTTTAGGGAGGACAGGGCAAGAGACCCAGTACTTC.

This clonotype turned up a few times. The chain has TRBV7-3 and TRBJ2-2; 9 positions agree with TRBD2. Germline V gene sequence: CDR1 SGHTA, CDR2 FQGTGA. J was trimmed by 1 base and V by 5 bases; bases with no gene match: 5. The CDR3 length is 16 residues. The CDR3 coding sequence is TGTGCCAGCAGCCGCCAAGCGGGGGGGAACACCGGGGAGCTGTTTTTT. As protein: CASSRQAGGNTGELFF.

This clonotype was seen a handful of times. The V call is TRBV12-3 or TRBV12-4, the J call TRBJ1-5; D is perhaps TRBD1 (5 bases). V was cut by 3 bases and J by 2 bases, with 11 bases left in between. This CDR3 spans 15 amino acids. The CDR3 DNA reads TGTGCCAGCAGTTTTGGGGGGAATGGCAATCAGCCCCAGCATTTT. It yields the protein CASSFGGNGNQPQHF.

There are a few counts of this clonotype. This chain uses TRBV11-3 with TRBJ2-2; 7 nucleotides match TRBD1. Germline assignment: CDR1 SGHNT and CDR2 YENEEA. Unmatched junction bases numbered 12, after V lost 4 bases and J lost 4 bases. The CDR3 spans 17 residues. CDR3 in DNA: TGTGCCAGCAGCTCATACAGGGGTTCGAGGCGCACCGGGGAGCTGTTTTTT. Amino acid sequence: CASSSYRGSRRTGELFF.

This clonotype came up many times. The chain uses TRBV7-9 and TRBJ1-5; D perhaps matches TRBD1 (5 bases). The germline CDR1 and CDR2 sequences are SEHNR and FQNEAQ (reference sequence). This CDR3 spans 17 amino acids. The ends were cut back, 1 base at V and 3 bases at J, with 16 bases in the middle. The CDR3 here is CASSLGLPLGHNQPQHF. CDR3 sequence (DNA): TGTGCCAGCAGCTTAGGGCTCCCCTTAGGACACAATCAGCCCCAGCATTTT.

This clonotype appeared many times. The rearrangement links TRBV29-1 to TRBJ1-4, with D perhaps TRBD1 (6 bases). Trimming took off 5 bases at V and 3 bases at J, with 10 bases between the two ends. CDR1 is SQVTM and CDR2 is ANQGSEA in the germline V gene. This CDR3 has 13 amino acids. CDR3 protein: CSVRTVSNEKLFF. The CDR3 coding sequence is TGCAGCGTTCGGACAGTTTCTAATGAAAAACTGTTTTTT.

The chain uses TRBV10-3 and TRBJ2-5; either TRBD1 or TRBD2 may fit D (5 bases each). The tail of the sequence fits TRBJ2-1 better, so the J call may be wrong. The CDR3 is 13 residues long. Germline CDR1 is ENHRY and CDR2 is SYGVKD. CDR3 loop: CAISAGPYNEQFF. The CDR3 DNA sequence: TGTGCCATCAGTGCGGGACCCTACAATGAGCAGTTCTTC.

About this clonotype: This sequence may be a read error, since a much larger clone differs from it by one base. V and J are TRBV9 and TRBJ2-5, with D perhaps TRBD2 (6 bases). Germline V gene sequence: CDR1 SGDLS, CDR2 YYNGEE. The CDR3 is 18 amino acids. The CDR3 reads CASSVAGGRGTIQEAQYF. The DNA of the CDR3 is TGTGCCAGCAGCGTAGCCGGGGGTCGCGGGACGATCCAAGAGGCCCAGTACTTC.

The chain combines TRBV20-1 with TRBJ2-2, with 8 bases lining up with TRBD2. Trimming took 7 bases from V and 7 from J; bases not matched to a gene: 5. The CDR3 covers 12 residues. In germline, CDR1 is DFQATT, CDR2 SNEGSKA (reference sequence). As DNA, the CDR3 is TGCAGTGTCCGGGGGGGGGACGGGGAGCTGTTTTTT. Translating it yields CSVRGGDGELFF.

The J gene is TRBJ1-2, the V gene TRBV18, with D perhaps matching TRBD1 (5 bases). V lost 1 base to trimming and J lost 4 bases, with 16 bases between them. CDR1 and CDR2 from the germline V gene are KGHSH and LQKENI. The CDR3 sequence is 16 residues long. CDR3 in DNA: TGTGCCAGCTCACCACGACCCCTCGACAGCGTCTATGGCTACACCTTC. Translated, it gives CASSPRPLDSVYGYTF.

On this clonotype: The CDR3 does not close with the conserved phenylalanine or tryptophan, likely indicating a read error. The chain joins TRBV5-1 to TRBJ2-3; no reliable D call. The CDR3 totals 13 residues. Looked up from germline, CDR1 is SGHRS and CDR2 is YFSETQ. V was clipped by 7 bases and J by 6 bases, with 15 bases between them. In DNA, the CDR3 is TGCGCCAGCTACCTTCCCACATCGGATACGCAGTATTTG. This encodes CASYLPTSDTQYL.

The V gene is TRBV29-1, the J gene TRBJ2-2, with 10 nucleotides matching TRBD1. This CDR3 contains 14 residues. Germline assignment: CDR1 SQVTM and CDR2 ANQGSEA. V dropped 6 bases and J dropped 3; count of bases not matched to a gene: 4. In DNA form, the CDR3 reads TGCAGCGTGGAGGGGACAGGGGACACCGGGGAGCTGTTTTTT. Residues: CSVEGTGDTGELFF.

This clonotype appeared many times. The chain couples TRBV6-5 to TRBJ2-7; 11 nucleotides line up with TRBD1. CDR1 is MNHEY, CDR2 SVGAGI, per germline. V lost 4 bases, J lost 4 bases, and 6 bases stayed unmatched. This CDR3 spans 15 amino acids. The CDR3 loop is CASSSPRDRGYEQYF. The CDR3 DNA is TGTGCCAGCAGTTCCCCTCGGGACAGGGGGTACGAGCAGTACTTC.

Remarks on this clonotype: Because the CDR3 is missing its conserved closing phenylalanine or tryptophan, this is likely a read error. The limits of the CDR3 on the DNA are not certain, so only TCRdb's listed CDR3 is given. The chain combines TRBV7-2 with TRBJ1-3; the D call of TRBD1 is as the table states it, not checked on the DNA. The CDR3 is 10 residues long, counting both termini. The germline V gene has CDR1 SGHTA and CDR2 FQGNSA. The CDR3 protein is CASSSIQGNT.

The chain has TRBV29-1 and TRBJ1-5; 8 nucleotides align to TRBD1. The CDR3 extends over 11 amino acids. The trim removed 6 bases at V and 15 bases at J, leaving 10 bases unmatched. Looked up from germline, CDR1 is SQVTM and CDR2 is ANQGSEA. The CDR3 coding sequence is TGCAGCGTACGAGCCGGGACAGGATTGCATTTT. This codes for CSVRAGTGLHF.

This clonotype was picked up many times. The CDR3 sequence is CASSLVGRVGEQYF. CDR3 bases: TGTGCCAGCAGCTTAGTCGGCCGGGTTGGCGAGCAGTACTTC. The rearrangement joins TRBV7-2 to TRBJ2-7; D gene unclear. Trimming stripped 1 base from V and 6 bases from J, with 13 bases between. The CDR3 covers 14 residues. Germline V CDR1 and CDR2: SGHTA, FQGNSA.

This clonotype came up a few times. The genes are TRBV5-1 and TRBJ2-5; TRBD2 aligns across 11 bases. Germline-derived CDR1 and CDR2 are SGHRS and YFSETQ. Losses at the gene ends were 4 bases for V and 4 bases for J; bases not matched to a gene: 9. The CDR3 length is 16 residues. The CDR3 loop reads CASSVAGGLSVETQYF. The CDR3 nucleotides are TGCGCCAGCAGCGTAGCGGGAGGGCTTTCGGTAGAGACCCAGTACTTC.

The chain is built from TRBV2 and TRBJ1-1; perhaps TRBD1 as D (5 bases). V lost 6 bases and J lost 4, with 15 bases in between. Germline V gene lookup returns CDR1 SNHLY and CDR2 FYNNEI. The CDR3 is 14 amino acids. CDR3 in DNA: TGTGCCAGCAGCCAAGAGGGCACAGGCACTGAAGCTTTCTTT. This codes for CASSQEGTGTEAFF.

This clonotype was seen ten or more times. This chain joins TRBV15 and TRBJ2-7; TRBD1 aligns across 7 bases. The CDR3 has 14 amino acids. Germline assignment: CDR1 LNHNV and CDR2 YYDKDF (reference sequence). The junction had 8 bases not matched to a gene; V was cut back by 3 bases and J by 6 bases. In DNA form, the CDR3 reads TGTGCCACCAGCAGGAGGGGGCTGGCGGTCGAGCAGTACTTC. Encoded protein: CATSRRGLAVEQYF.

V usage is TRBV19 and J usage is TRBJ2-5; D may be TRBD1 (7 bases). The CDR3 has 15 amino acids. Germline CDR1 reads LNHDA; CDR2 reads SQIVND (reference sequence). V was clipped by 6 bases and J by 5 bases, with 19 bases between them. In DNA form, the CDR3 reads TGTGCCAGTAGCAACCACAGGGGCGGGGAGGAGACCCAGTACTTC. This sequence encodes CASSNHRGGEETQYF.

Details on this clonotype: This may stem from a read error, because a much larger clone lies one nucleotide away. The rearrangement joins TRBV6-1 to TRBJ2-2, with 8 bases that match TRBD1. V shed 4 bases and J 7 bases; nucleotides not matched to a gene: 11. The CDR3 has 16 amino acids. The V gene's germline CDR1 is MNHNS and CDR2 SASEGT. This chain's CDR3 is CASSGTWQGAGGELFF. The CDR3 nucleotides read TGTGCCAGCAGTGGAACATGGCAGGGGGCCGGCGGGGAGCTGTTTTTT.